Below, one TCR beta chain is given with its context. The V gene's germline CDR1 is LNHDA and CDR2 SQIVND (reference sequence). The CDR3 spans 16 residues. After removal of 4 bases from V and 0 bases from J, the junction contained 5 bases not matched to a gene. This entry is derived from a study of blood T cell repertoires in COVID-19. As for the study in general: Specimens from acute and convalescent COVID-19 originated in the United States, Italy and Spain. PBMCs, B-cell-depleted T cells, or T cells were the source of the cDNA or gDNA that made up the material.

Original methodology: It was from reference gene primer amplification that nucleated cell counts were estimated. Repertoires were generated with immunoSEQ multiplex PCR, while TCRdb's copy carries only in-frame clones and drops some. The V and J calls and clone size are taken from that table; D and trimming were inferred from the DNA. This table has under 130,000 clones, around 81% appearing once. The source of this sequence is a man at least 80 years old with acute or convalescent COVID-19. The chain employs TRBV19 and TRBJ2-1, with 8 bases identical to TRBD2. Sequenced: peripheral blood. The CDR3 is CASSRLARTSYNEQFF. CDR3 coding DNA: TGTGCCAGTAGTAGACTAGCGCGCACCTCCTACAATGAGCAGTTCTTC.